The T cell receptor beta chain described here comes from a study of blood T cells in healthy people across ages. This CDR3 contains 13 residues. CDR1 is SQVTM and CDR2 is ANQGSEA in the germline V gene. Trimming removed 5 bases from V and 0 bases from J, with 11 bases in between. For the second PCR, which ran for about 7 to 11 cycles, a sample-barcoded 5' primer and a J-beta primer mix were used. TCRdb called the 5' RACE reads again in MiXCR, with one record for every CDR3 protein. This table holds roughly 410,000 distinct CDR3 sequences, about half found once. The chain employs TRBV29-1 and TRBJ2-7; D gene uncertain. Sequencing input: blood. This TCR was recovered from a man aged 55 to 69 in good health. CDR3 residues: CSVYDRSSYEQYF. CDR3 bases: TGCAGCGTTTATGACCGAAGCTCCTACGAGCAGTACTTC.